This is a list of T cell receptor beta chains from one sample in a study of blood T cell repertoires in COVID-19. Only in-frame clones appear in the TCRdb table, and some are missing; sequencing was by immunoSEQ multiplex PCR. The sample consists of about 190,000 clones, around 78% of them appearing once. The specimen was peripheral blood. These receptors all come from a woman of 80 years or more with active or convalescent COVID-19. The CDR3 runs from the conserved cysteine through the conserved F or W. The D gene is left open where the match is weak. Some rows have no size entry. The others give once, few or many, or a class for an expanded clone.

NA TRBJ1-4 NA 13 TRBV2 CASNYVENEKLFF TGTGCCAGCAACTACGTTGAGAATGAAAAACTGTTTTTT
TRBD2 TRBJ2-1 NA 14 TRBV2 CASSPSGAYNEQFF TGTGCCAGTTCTCCTAGCGGGGCCTACAATGAGCAGTTCTTC
NA TRBJ2-7 NA 10 TRBV20-1 CSASRGREYF TGCAGTGCTAGTAGGGGCCGGGAGTACTTC
TRBD1 TRBJ2-7 NA 15 TRBV30 CAWSVLGTGPGEQYF TGTGCCTGGAGTGTGCTCGGGACAGGGCCTGGCGAGCAGTACTTC
TRBD2 TRBJ2-7 NA 16 TRBV4-3 CASSQEPAGGIYEQYF TGCGCCAGCAGCCAAGAGCCAGCGGGGGGCATCTACGAGCAGTACTTC
NA TRBJ1-1 few 13 TRBV6-2/TRBV6-3 CASSYTGGTEAFF TGTGCCAGCAGTTACACGGGGGGCACTGAAGCTTTCTTT
TRBD1 TRBJ2-5 NA 15 TRBV6-5 CASRGQGGIQETQYF TGTGCCAGCAGGGGACAGGGCGGAATCCAAGAGACCCAGTACTTC
TRBD1 TRBJ1-1 NA 16 TRBV28 CASSPPGQGAAAQAFF TGTGCCAGCAGTCCCCCGGGACAGGGGGCCGCGGCTCAAGCTTTCTTT
NA TRBJ2-1 NA 15 TRBV10-1 CASSESLGPYNEQFF TGCGCCAGCAGTGAGTCACTAGGACCTTACAATGAGCAGTTCTTC
TRBD1 TRBJ1-2 NA 17 TRBV11-2 CASSLGWDRWGNYGYTF TGTGCCAGCAGCCTGGGATGGGACAGGTGGGGTAACTATGGCTACACCTTC
NA TRBJ1-3 NA 12 TRBV29-1 CSVTKGSGTIYF TGCAGCGTGACCAAGGGTAGCGGCACCATATATTTT
TRBD1 TRBJ1-1 NA 14 TRBV5-1 CASSPGQGLTEAFF TGCGCCAGCAGCCCGGGACAGGGGTTAACTGAAGCTTTCTTT
TRBD2 TRBJ2-5 NA 14 TRBV24-1 CATSVTSGEGTQYF TGTGCCACCAGTGTCACGAGCGGGGAAGGGACCCAGTACTTC
NA TRBJ2-1 NA 13 TRBV18 CASSQIVEAEQFF TGTGCCAGCTCACAGATCGTGGAGGCTGAGCAGTTCTTC